These T cell receptor beta chains were read from a single sample in a study of T cells in Graves' hyperthyroidism and ophthalmopathy. TCRdb re-derived calls from the multiplex PCR reads in MiXCR, one entry per CDR3 protein. The sample lists 550,000 to 800,000 distinct CDR3 sequences, 17% occurring once. Input material: blood. The receptors originated from a man aged 45-65 years with Graves' hyperthyroidism. CDR3s include the opening cysteine and the closing phenylalanine or tryptophan. The D gene is left open where the match is weak. Expanded clones are given a class, and other clones once, few, many or no size at all.

D gene | J gene | CDR3 length | clone size | V gene | CDR3 protein | CDR3 DNA
TRBD2 | TRBJ2-5 | 13 | few | TRBV25-1 | CASLAGGGETQYF | TGTGCCAGTCTAGCGGGAGGGGGGGAGACCCAGTACTTC
NA | TRBJ1-3 | 16 | few | TRBV12-3/TRBV12-4 | CASSFAPLIPGDTIYF | TGTGCCAGCAGTTTCGCTCCCCTAATACCAGGAGACACCATATATTTT
TRBD1 | TRBJ2-3 | 16 | many | TRBV24-1 | CATSDLSGQGTGTQYF | TGTGCCACCAGTGACCTATCGGGACAGGGGACAGGCACGCAGTATTTT
NA | TRBJ1-5 | 17 | many | TRBV24-1 | CATSDNDGGFSNQPQHF | TGTGCCACCAGTGACAATGACGGAGGGTTTAGCAATCAGCCCCAGCATTTT
NA | TRBJ2-1 | 15 | NA | TRBV30 | CAWSRGAEKGNEQFF | TGTGCCTGGAGCCGGGGAGCGGAAAAGGGGAATGAGCAGTTCTTC
NA | TRBJ1-3 | 14 | many | TRBV5-8 | CASSLGISGNTIYF | TGTGCCAGCAGCTTGGGGATCTCTGGAAACACCATATATTTT
NA | TRBJ1-4 | 16 | NA | TRBV6-1 | CASSKTGTLVNEKLFF | TGTGCCAGCAGTAAGACCGGGACATTGGTTAATGAAAAACTGTTTTTT
TRBD2 | TRBJ2-3 | 15 | many | TRBV6-1 | CASSGLAGGTDTQYF | TGTGCCAGCAGCGGACTAGCGGGAGGTACAGATACGCAGTATTTT
TRBD1 | TRBJ2-7 | 16 | NA | TRBV10-3 | CAISGSGTGDAYEQYF | TGTGCCATCAGTGGATCCGGGACAGGGGATGCCTACGAGCAGTACTTC
NA | TRBJ1-6 | 14 | many | TRBV3-1 | CASSQGASNSPLHF | TGTGCCAGCAGCCAAGGGGCGAGTAATTCACCCCTCCACTTT
NA | TRBJ1-2 | 12 | many | TRBV2 | CASSQQGYGYTF | TGTGCCAGCAGCCAACAGGGTTATGGCTACACCTTC
TRBD2 | TRBJ2-1 | 13 | NA | TRBV5-1 | CASFLREGNEQFF | TGCGCCAGCTTCCTGCGGGAGGGAAATGAGCAGTTCTTC
NA | TRBJ2-5 | 13 | few | TRBV30 | CAWTYGGSETQYF | TGTGCCTGGACCTACGGAGGGTCAGAGACCCAGTACTTC
NA | TRBJ2-3 | 13 | many | TRBV28 | CASSRGPPDTQYF | TGTGCCAGCAGTCGGGGACCACCAGATACGCAGTATTTT
TRBD1 | TRBJ2-7 | 15 | few | TRBV20-1 | CSARDLLTGRYEQYF | TGCAGTGCTAGAGACCTTTTGACAGGGCGCTACGAGCAGTACTTC
NA | TRBJ2-7 | 14 | NA | TRBV14 | CASSFRQGYYEQYF | TGTGCCAGCAGCTTTAGGCAGGGATACTACGAGCAGTACTTC
NA | TRBJ2-5 | 15 | few | TRBV4-1 | CASSQEGRVQETQYF | TGCGCCAGCAGCCAAGAAGGGCGGGTACAAGAGACCCAGTACTTC
NA | TRBJ2-1 | 16 | many | TRBV10-3 | CAISESSPGSYNEQFF | TGTGCCATCAGTGAGTCTAGCCCGGGCTCCTACAATGAGCAGTTCTTC
NA | TRBJ1-2 | 14 | many | TRBV2 | CASSEVFRGYGYTF | TGTGCCAGCAGTGAAGTTTTCCGGGGCTATGGCTACACCTTC
TRBD1 | TRBJ1-1 | 16 | NA | TRBV7-9 | CASRTQDRGLIAEAFF | TGTGCCAGCAGGACACAGGACAGGGGGCTAATCGCTGAAGCTTTCTTT
NA | TRBJ1-1 | 14 | NA | TRBV7-9 | CASSLGGIFTEAFF | TGTGCCAGCAGCTTAGGTGGGATTTTCACTGAAGCTTTCTTT
NA | TRBJ2-2 | 14 | few | TRBV7-3 | CASSLTLGPGELFF | TGTGCCAGCAGCTTAACGTTGGGGCCCGGGGAGCTGTTTTTT
NA | TRBJ2-5 | 15 | many | TRBV28 | CASSSAAQGGETQYF | TGTGCCAGCAGTTCGGCCGCACAGGGAGGAGAGACCCAGTACTTC
NA | TRBJ1-1 | 14 | few | TRBV20-1 | CSARDGGLNTEAFF | TGCAGTGCTAGAGATGGTGGGCTTAACACTGAAGCTTTCTTT
NA | TRBJ1-3 | 15 | few | TRBV2 | CASSEDTFSGNTIYF | TGTGCCAGCAGTGAAGACACGTTCTCTGGAAACACCATATATTTT
NA | TRBJ1-5 | 15 | many | TRBV7-2 | CASSPIGTTNQPQHF | TGTGCCAGCAGCCCCATTGGGACGACGAATCAGCCCCAGCATTTT
NA | TRBJ2-4 | 17 | few | TRBV28 | CASSSSDRRVAKNIQYF | TGTGCCAGCAGTTCCTCCGACCGCAGGGTAGCCAAAAACATTCAGTACTTC
NA | TRBJ2-2 | 14 | many | TRBV28 | CASSPRLNTGELFF | TGTGCCAGCAGTCCCCGACTTAACACCGGGGAGCTGTTTTTT
NA | TRBJ2-1 | 13 | once | TRBV11-3 | CASRSIVGNEQFF | TGTGCCAGCAGATCCATTGTGGGCAATGAGCAGTTCTTC
TRBD1 | TRBJ1-1 | 17 | few | TRBV5-1 | CASSASSTGGKNTEAFF | TGCGCCAGCAGCGCCTCCTCAACAGGGGGTAAGAACACTGAAGCTTTCTTT
NA | TRBJ2-7 | 15 | many | TRBV28 | CASSSRPGRTYEQYF | TGTGCCAGCAGTTCCCGTCCAGGGCGGACCTACGAGCAGTACTTC
TRBD1 | TRBJ1-5 | 15 | NA | TRBV24-1 | CATSDSTGGRQPQHF | TGTGCCACCAGTGATTCAACAGGGGGCCGGCAGCCCCAGCATTTT
TRBD1 | TRBJ1-2 | 13 | many | TRBV12-5 | CASGLGTGDGYTF | TGTGCTAGTGGTTTGGGGACAGGGGATGGCTACACCTTC
TRBD2 | TRBJ2-1 | 17 | few | TRBV28 | CASNLEGSGRVDNEQFF | TGTGCCAGCAACTTAGAGGGTAGCGGGAGGGTTGACAATGAGCAGTTCTTC
TRBD2 | TRBJ2-1 | 15 | many | TRBV7-9 | CASRLGLAGDNEQFF | TGTGCCAGCAGACTGGGACTAGCGGGAGACAATGAGCAGTTCTTC
NA | TRBJ2-7 | 13 | NA | TRBV4-1 | CASSQAQFYEQYF | TGCGCCAGCAGCCAAGCACAATTCTACGAGCAGTACTTC
TRBD2 | TRBJ2-7 | 14 | many | TRBV19 | CASRRGGSGYEQYF | TGTGCCAGTAGGCGTGGCGGGAGTGGATACGAGCAGTACTTC
TRBD1 | TRBJ2-7 | 14 | few | TRBV15 | CATSGGQGDYEQYF | TGTGCCACCAGCGGGGGACAGGGGGACTACGAGCAGTACTTC
NA | TRBJ2-5 | 13 | NA | TRBV6-9 | CASSYRRQETQYF | TGTGCCAGCAGTTACAGGAGACAAGAGACCCAGTACTTC
NA | TRBJ2-1 | 12 | many | TRBV30 | CAWSVYPNEQFF | TGTGCCTGGAGTGTATATCCTAATGAGCAGTTCTTC
NA | TRBJ2-7 | 14 | NA | TRBV20-1 | CSASARGPSYEQYF | TGCAGTGCTAGCGCCCGGGGTCCCTCCTACGAGCAGTACTTC